Each of the 25 T cell receptor beta chains below was sequenced from the same sample in a study of blood T cell repertoires in COVID-19. Profiled with immunoSEQ multiplex PCR; TCRdb holds only in-frame clones, not every one. The sample comprises some 100,000 clones, 88% of which are singletons, and under 7% rests with the top ten. Sequences were obtained from peripheral blood. The receptor source for this set is a woman aged 60-75 years with acute or convalescent COVID-19.

V and J are TRBV6-5 and TRBJ1-2; TRBD1 matches 11 bases. Germline loops: CDR1 MNHEY, CDR2 SVGAGI. This CDR3 contains 14 residues. The ends lost 8 bases at V and 6 bases at J; junction bases unmatched: 8. CDR3 protein: CASSPGQGVDGYTF. The CDR3 region has the DNA TGTGCCAGCTCTCCGGGACAGGGGGTCGATGGCTACACCTTC.

This clone was counted once. V usage is TRBV19 and J usage is TRBJ2-1; a weak D match, TRBD2 (7 bases). This CDR3 contains 15 residues. The germline V and J ends were trimmed by 7 bases and 3 bases, with 16 bases remaining between them. From germline, CDR1 is LNHDA and CDR2 SQIVND (reference sequence). The CDR3 DNA sequence: TGTGCCAGTAAGGGGGGGGCCCCCCTCTACAATGAGCAGTTCTTC. Translation: CASKGGAPLYNEQFF.

This chain uses TRBV6-5 with TRBJ2-7; possible D gene TRBD1, 5 bases. Germline values: CDR1 MNHEY, CDR2 SVGAGI. The CDR3 has 12 amino acids. The V end lost 5 bases, the J end lost 7 bases, and 12 bases lay between the germline ends. The CDR3 sequence: CASSQLRGEQYF. The DNA of the CDR3 is TGTGCCAGCAGTCAGCTAAGGGGAGAGCAGTACTTC.

This chain connects TRBV5-1 to TRBJ1-1; D perhaps matches TRBD1 (5 bases). Germline V gene lookup returns CDR1 SGHRS and CDR2 YFSETQ. CDR3 size: 14 residues. Between the trimmed V and J ends, which lost 4 bases and 11 bases, there was a span of 21 bases. CDR3 sequence: CASSPDGEGRQAFF. The CDR3, as DNA: TGCGCCAGCAGCCCGGACGGGGAGGGGAGGCAGGCTTTCTTT.

This clone was detected a few times. The chain links TRBV28 to TRBJ1-2; D perhaps matches TRBD1 (5 bases). The CDR3 spans 13 residues. The V gene lost 3 bases and the J gene lost 3 bases, with 8 bases spanning the gap. Germline V gene data show CDR1 as MDHEN and CDR2 as SYDVKM. The CDR3 region is CASSFGRDYGYTF. CDR3 bases: TGTGCCAGCAGTTTTGGCAGGGACTATGGCTACACCTTC.

This clone was observed a few times. This chain links TRBV19 with TRBJ1-1, with D possibly TRBD1 on 5 matching bases. Germline V gene lookup returns CDR1 LNHDA and CDR2 SQIVND (reference sequence). CDR3 length equals 15 residues. Trimming took off 3 bases at V and 6 bases at J, with 17 bases between the two ends. The CDR3 sequence: CASSISHGGRSEAFF. The CDR3 nucleotides read TGTGCCAGTAGTATTAGTCACGGGGGTCGATCTGAAGCTTTCTTT.

V usage is TRBV3-1 (or the pseudogene TRBV3-2) and J usage is TRBJ2-3; 7 bases map to TRBD2. CDR1 and CDR2 (germline): LGHDT, YNNKEL (reference sequence). CDR3 size: 15 residues. The V and J ends lost 4 bases and 4 bases, in that order; junction bases with no gene match: 8. Here the CDR3 reads CASSPTAGRADTQYF. Here the CDR3 DNA reads TGTGCCAGCAGCCCCACAGCGGGAAGGGCAGATACGCAGTATTTT.

The rearrangement links TRBV24-1 to TRBJ2-1; maybe TRBD2 (7 bases). The CDR3 length is 16 residues. With 0 bases removed from V and 4 bases from J, the gap between germline ends came to 12 bases. Germline CDR1 KGHDR, CDR2 SFDVKD. In DNA, the CDR3 is TGTGCCACCAGTGATTTGAGGGGAGGGGGATACAATGAGCAGTTCTTC. This sequence encodes CATSDLRGGGYNEQFF.

J is TRBJ2-2 and V is TRBV29-1, with D possibly matching TRBD1 (6 bases). V lost 7 bases and J 0 bases, leaving 12 bases between the germline ends. The CDR3 contains 14 residues. Germline V gene sequence: CDR1 SQVTM, CDR2 ANQGSEA. The CDR3 loop is CSASRGANTGELFF. The CDR3 DNA sequence: TGCAGCGCGAGCAGGGGAGCGAACACCGGGGAGCTGTTTTTT.

Comments on this clone: In this CDR3 the conserved last residue, phenylalanine or tryptophan, is missing, so a read error is likely. The DNA is omitted, as the CDR3 cannot be located on it reliably, and the CDR3 follows TCRdb's listing. The V and J genes are TRBV28 and TRBJ2-7; the table's D gene call, TRBD1, was not cross checked with the DNA. Germline loops: CDR1 MDHEN, CDR2 SYDVKM. 13 amino acids form the CDR3, both terminal residues included. CDR3 residues: CASGRPYTGTGIL.

This clone was seen more than once but under ten times. The chain is built from TRBV10-3 and TRBJ2-7; D is uncertain. The ends were cut back, 3 bases at V and 3 bases at J, with 6 bases in the middle. CDR1 ENHRY and CDR2 SYGVKD come from the germline V gene. CDR3 size: 12 residues. The CDR3 nucleotides read TGTGCCATCAGTGACTCCTTCTACGAGCAGTACTTC. Translated: CAISDSFYEQYF.

The chain combines TRBV5-4 with TRBJ2-4; no definite D call. The CDR3 sequence is 16 residues long. V was trimmed by 4 bases and J by 1 base, leaving 15 bases between them. Germline V CDR1 and CDR2: SGHNT, YYREEE (reference sequence). CDR3 region: CASSIDPTGAKNIQYF. CDR3 sequence (DNA): TGTGCCAGCAGCATTGACCCCACGGGTGCCAAAAACATTCAGTACTTC.

This rearrangement joins TRBV5-1 to TRBJ2-3; 10 bases agree with TRBD2. The V gene's germline CDR1 is SGHRS and CDR2 YFSETQ. This CDR3 comprises 14 residues. J gave up 4 bases and V 7 bases, and 6 bases lay outside the gene matches. DNA of the CDR3: TGCGCCAGCTCTAGCGGGAGTAGGGCAGATACGCAGTATTTT. Encoded protein: CASSSGSRADTQYF. The full variable domain, rest sourced from reference TRBV5-1 and TRBJ2-3, is KAGVTQTPRYLIKTRGQQVTLSCSPISGHRSVSWYQQTPGQGLQFLFEYFSETQRNKGNFPGRFSGRQFSNSRSEMNVSTLELGDSALYLCASSSGSRADTQYFGPGTRLTVL.

The chain couples TRBV5-1 to TRBJ1-5; 8 bases map to TRBD1. The CDR3 has 17 amino acids. V was clipped by 4 bases and J by 1 base; unmatched bases: 10. Per germline, CDR1 SGHRS and CDR2 YFSETQ. DNA of the CDR3: TGCGCCAGCAGCCTAGGGCCGCAGGGGGCGAGCAATCAGCCCCAGCATTTT. Translated: CASSLGPQGASNQPQHF.

The V call is TRBV18, the J call TRBJ2-3; 8 nucleotides match TRBD2. This CDR3 spans 17 amino acids. V was clipped by 4 bases and J by 8 bases; unmatched bases: 17. CDR1 is KGHSH, CDR2 LQKENI, per germline. CDR3 DNA sequence: TGTGCCAGCTCACTACTCCCCCCGGGACTAGGGGAGAGTACGCAGTATTTT. It codes for CASSLLPPGLGESTQYF.

The gene calls are TRBV27 and TRBJ2-7, with D unresolved. V lost 5 bases and J 3 bases, leaving 11 bases between the germline ends. The CDR3 totals 13 residues. Germline V lookup: CDR1 MNHEY, CDR2 SMNVEV (reference sequence). The CDR3 spells CASSPTTGYEQYF. As DNA, the CDR3 is TGTGCCAGCAGTCCCACGACGGGCTACGAGCAGTACTTC.

The rearrangement links TRBV18 to TRBJ2-7, with a tentative D call TRBD1 (6 bases). The CDR3 covers 13 residues. Between the trimmed V and J ends, which lost 3 bases and 1 base, there was a span of 7 bases. Per the germline V gene, CDR1 is KGHSH and CDR2 is LQKENI. The CDR3 DNA sequence: TGTGCCAGCTCACCGACAGGTTCCTACGAGCAGTACTTC. It translates to CASSPTGSYEQYF. Drawing the rest from reference TRBV18 and TRBJ2-7, the complete variable domain is NAGVMQNPRHLVRRRGQEARLRCSPMKGHSHVYWYRQLPEEGLKFMVYLQKENIIDESGMPKERFSAEFPKEGPSILRIQQVVRGDSAAYFCASSPTGSYEQYFGPGTRLTVT.

This clone was detected a few times. V gene TRBV10-2 combines with J gene TRBJ1-6; D possibly corresponds to TRBD1 (5 bases). CDR3 length: 14 amino acids. Germline V gene lookup returns CDR1 WSHSY and CDR2 SAAADI. V was clipped by 5 bases and J by 9 bases, with 14 bases between them. This CDR3 reads CASSREGLGSPLHF. The CDR3 bases are TGCGCCAGCAGTAGGGAGGGGCTCGGTTCACCCCTCCACTTT.

In this sample, this clone turned up once. V is TRBV30 and J is TRBJ2-2; D may be TRBD1 (6 bases). Germline CDR1 GTSNPN, CDR2 SVGIG (reference sequence). The CDR3 covers 17 residues. Trimming took off 0 bases at V and 5 bases at J, with 19 bases between the two ends. The DNA of the CDR3 is TGTGCCTGGAGTGTACTAGGCGGGCTAGGGGGTACCGGGGAGCTGTTTTTT. Amino acids: CAWSVLGGLGGTGELFF.

V usage is TRBV9 and J usage is TRBJ1-2, with TRBD1 as a possible D gene (5 bases). Germline loops: CDR1 SGDLS, CDR2 YYNGEE. V was clipped by 4 bases and J by 5 bases, with 18 bases between them. The CDR3 covers 15 residues. The CDR3 loop is CASSPLAGLDYGYTF. The CDR3 DNA reads as TGTGCCAGCAGCCCCCTGGCGGGACTTGATTATGGCTACACCTTC.

The chain is built from TRBV7-6 and TRBJ2-7, with 8 bases lining up with TRBD1. This CDR3 has 15 residues. J was trimmed by 0 bases and V by 5 bases; bases with no gene match: 6. Germline CDR1 SGHVS, CDR2 FNYEAQ. CDR3 residues: CASSRGTGGSYEQYF. The CDR3 DNA follows: TGTGCCAGCAGCCGCGGGACAGGTGGCTCCTACGAGCAGTACTTC.

This clone was observed a handful of times. This rearrangement joins TRBV5-4 to TRBJ2-5; D possibly corresponds to TRBD2 (6 bases). V was cut by 3 bases and J by 5 bases, with 11 bases left in between. This CDR3 has 13 amino acids. Germline V gene lookup returns CDR1 SGHNT and CDR2 YYREEE (reference sequence). In DNA form, the CDR3 reads TGTGCCAGCAGCTGGGACTCCGGGGAGACCCAGTACTTC. It specifies CASSWDSGETQYF.

The chain joins TRBV11-2 to TRBJ1-6; D not certain. Between the trimmed V and J ends, which lost 4 bases and 5 bases, there was a span of 12 bases. The CDR3 spans 15 residues. From germline, CDR1 is SGHAT and CDR2 FQNNGV. The CDR3 nucleotides read TGTGCCAGCAGCTCGCAGGAAGAGCATAATTCACCCCTCCACTTT. Translating it yields CASSSQEEHNSPLHF.

The rearrangement links TRBV11-2 to TRBJ2-5; 8 bases map to TRBD2. J gave up 2 bases and V 5 bases, and 16 bases lay outside the gene matches. Germline V gene sequence: CDR1 SGHAT, CDR2 FQNNGV. CDR3 length: 18 amino acids. For the CDR3, the DNA is TGTGCCAGCAGCCCTCTGGGCAAAGCGGGAGAATTACAAGAGACCCAGTACTTC. Translating gives CASSPLGKAGELQETQYF.

This clone was observed a single time. A read error may produce the germline difference seen at one junction end. The rearrangement uses TRBV7-7 and TRBJ1-2, with TRBD1 matching 7 bases. The CDR3 consists of 14 residues. In germline, CDR1 is SSHAT, CDR2 FNYEAQ (reference sequence). The CDR3 sequence: CASSRADRNYGYTF. The CDR3 nucleotides read TGTGCTAGCAGCCGTGCGGACAGGAACTATGGCTACACCTTC.